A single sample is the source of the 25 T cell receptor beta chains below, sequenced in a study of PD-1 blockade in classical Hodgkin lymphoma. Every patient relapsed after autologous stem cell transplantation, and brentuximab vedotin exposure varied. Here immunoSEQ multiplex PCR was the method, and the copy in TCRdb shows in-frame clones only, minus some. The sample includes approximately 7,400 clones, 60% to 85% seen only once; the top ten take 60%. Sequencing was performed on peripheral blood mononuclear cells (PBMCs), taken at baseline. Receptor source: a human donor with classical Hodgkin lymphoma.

The CDR3 here is CASSYANEQFF. CDR3 in DNA: TGTGCCAGCAGTTACGCCAATGAGCAGTTCTTC. J is TRBJ2-1 and V is TRBV27, with D unclear. The CDR3 sequence is 11 residues long. V lost 4 bases, J lost 6 bases, and 4 bases lay in between. The V gene's germline CDR1 is MNHEY and CDR2 SMNVEV (reference sequence).

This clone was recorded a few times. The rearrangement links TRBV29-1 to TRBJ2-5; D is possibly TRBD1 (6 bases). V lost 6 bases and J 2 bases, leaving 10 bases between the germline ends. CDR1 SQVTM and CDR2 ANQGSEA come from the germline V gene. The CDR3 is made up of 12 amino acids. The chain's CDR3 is CSVSDRQETQYF. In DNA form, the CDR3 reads TGCAGCGTCTCGGACAGACAAGAGACCCAGTACTTC.

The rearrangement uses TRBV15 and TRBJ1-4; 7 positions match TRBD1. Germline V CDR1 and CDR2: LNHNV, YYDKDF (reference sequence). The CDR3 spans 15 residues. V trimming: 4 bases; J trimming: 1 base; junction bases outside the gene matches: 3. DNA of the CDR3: TGTGCCACCAGCACACACAGGGGAACTAATGAAAAACTGTTTTTT. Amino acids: CATSTHRGTNEKLFF.

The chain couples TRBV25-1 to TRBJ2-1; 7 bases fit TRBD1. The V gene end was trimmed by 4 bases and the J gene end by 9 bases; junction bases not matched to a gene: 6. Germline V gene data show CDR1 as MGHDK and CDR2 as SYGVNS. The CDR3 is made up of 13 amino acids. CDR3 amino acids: CASSGPTGVEQFF. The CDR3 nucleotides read TGTGCCAGCAGTGGCCCTACAGGGGTTGAGCAGTTCTTC.

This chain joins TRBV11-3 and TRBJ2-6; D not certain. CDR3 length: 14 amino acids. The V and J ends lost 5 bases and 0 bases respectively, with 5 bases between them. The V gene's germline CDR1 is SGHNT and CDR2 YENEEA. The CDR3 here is CASSPASGANVLTF. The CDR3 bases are TGTGCCAGCAGCCCCGCCTCTGGGGCCAACGTCCTGACTTTC.

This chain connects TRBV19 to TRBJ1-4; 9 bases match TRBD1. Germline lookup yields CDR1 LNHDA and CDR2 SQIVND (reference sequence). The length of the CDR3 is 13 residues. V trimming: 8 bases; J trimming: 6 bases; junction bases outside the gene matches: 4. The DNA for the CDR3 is TGTGCCAGTGCGGGGACAGGGTATGAAAAACTGTTTTTT. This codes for CASAGTGYEKLFF.

CDR3 nucleotides: TGTGCCAGCAGCTCCGAGGGAGAGACCCAGTACTTC. Amino acids: CASSSEGETQYF. The chain recombines TRBV7-2 with TRBJ2-5; weak D call: TRBD2 (5 bases). Looked up from germline, CDR1 is SGHTA and CDR2 is FQGNSA. The germline V and J ends were trimmed by 4 bases and 4 bases, with 7 bases remaining between them. This CDR3 comprises 12 residues.

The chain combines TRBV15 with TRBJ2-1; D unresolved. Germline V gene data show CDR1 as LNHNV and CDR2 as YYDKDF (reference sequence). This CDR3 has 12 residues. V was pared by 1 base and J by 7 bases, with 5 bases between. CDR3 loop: CATSRAGNEQFF. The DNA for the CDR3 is TGTGCCACCAGCAGAGCCGGGAATGAGCAGTTCTTC.

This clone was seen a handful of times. Here the CDR3 DNA reads TGTGCCAGCAGCCAGGACAGCTACACCGGGGAGCTGTTTTTT. Protein: CASSQDSYTGELFF. The chain combines TRBV7-3 with TRBJ2-2; tentative D call: TRBD1 (6 bases). There are 14 residues in the CDR3. CDR1 is SGHTA, CDR2 FQGTGA, per germline. Trimming removed 5 bases at V and 3 bases at J, with 10 bases between. Using reference TRBV7-3 and TRBJ2-2 for the parts outside the CDR3, the full variable domain is GAGVSQTPSNKVTEKGKYVELRCDPISGHTALYWYRQSLGQGPEFLIYFQGTGAADDSGLPNDRFFAVRPEGSVSTLKIQRTERGDSAVYLCASSQDSYTGELFFGEGSRLTVL.

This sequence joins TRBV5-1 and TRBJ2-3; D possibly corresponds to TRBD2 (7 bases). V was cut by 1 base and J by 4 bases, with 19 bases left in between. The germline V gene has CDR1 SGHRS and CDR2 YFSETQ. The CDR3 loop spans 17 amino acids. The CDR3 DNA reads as TGCGCCAGCAGCTTGAAGACGGGGGGCCTCTGGGCAGATACGCAGTATTTT. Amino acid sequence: CASSLKTGGLWADTQYF.

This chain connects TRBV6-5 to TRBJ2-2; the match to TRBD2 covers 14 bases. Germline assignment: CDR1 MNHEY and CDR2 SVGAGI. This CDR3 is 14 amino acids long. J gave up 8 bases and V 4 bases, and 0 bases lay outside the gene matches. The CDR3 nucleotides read TGTGCCAGCAGTTGGACTAGCGGGAGGGGGGAGCTGTTTTTT. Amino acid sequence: CASSWTSGRGELFF.

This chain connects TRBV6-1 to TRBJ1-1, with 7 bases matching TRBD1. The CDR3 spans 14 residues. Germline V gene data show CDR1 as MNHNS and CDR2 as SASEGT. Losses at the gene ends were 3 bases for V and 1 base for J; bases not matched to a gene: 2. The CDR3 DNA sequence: TGTGCCAGCAGTGATCAGGGGGGGAACACTGAAGCTTTCTTT. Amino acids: CASSDQGGNTEAFF.

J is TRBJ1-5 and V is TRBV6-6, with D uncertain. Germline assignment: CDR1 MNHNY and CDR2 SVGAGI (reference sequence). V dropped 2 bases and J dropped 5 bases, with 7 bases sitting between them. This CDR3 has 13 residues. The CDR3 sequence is CASSYRVDQPQHF. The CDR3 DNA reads TGTGCCAGCAGTTACAGGGTTGATCAGCCCCAGCATTTT.

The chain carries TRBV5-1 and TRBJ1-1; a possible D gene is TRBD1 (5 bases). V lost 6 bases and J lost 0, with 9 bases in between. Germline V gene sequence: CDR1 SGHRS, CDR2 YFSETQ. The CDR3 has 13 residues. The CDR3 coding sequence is TGCGCCAGCACGAGGGGACTGAACACTGAAGCTTTCTTT. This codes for CASTRGLNTEAFF.

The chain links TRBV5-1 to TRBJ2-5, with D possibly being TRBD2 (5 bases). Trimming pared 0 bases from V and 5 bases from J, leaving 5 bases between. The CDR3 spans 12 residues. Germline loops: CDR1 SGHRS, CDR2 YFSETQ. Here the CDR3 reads CASSLAGETQYF. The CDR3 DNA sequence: TGCGCCAGCAGCTTGGCGGGGGAGACCCAGTACTTC.

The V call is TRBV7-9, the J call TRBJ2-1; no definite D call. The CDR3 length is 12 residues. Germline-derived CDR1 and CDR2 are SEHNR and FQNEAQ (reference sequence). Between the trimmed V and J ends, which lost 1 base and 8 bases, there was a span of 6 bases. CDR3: CASSLDSYEQFF. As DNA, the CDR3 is TGTGCCAGCAGCTTAGACAGCTATGAGCAGTTCTTC.

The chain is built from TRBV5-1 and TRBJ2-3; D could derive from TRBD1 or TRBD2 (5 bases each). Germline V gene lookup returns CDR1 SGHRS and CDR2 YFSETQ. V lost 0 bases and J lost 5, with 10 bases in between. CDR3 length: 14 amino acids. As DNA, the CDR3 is TGCGCCAGCAGCTTGGAGGGACGGAGAGATACGCAGTATTTT. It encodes CASSLEGRRDTQYF.

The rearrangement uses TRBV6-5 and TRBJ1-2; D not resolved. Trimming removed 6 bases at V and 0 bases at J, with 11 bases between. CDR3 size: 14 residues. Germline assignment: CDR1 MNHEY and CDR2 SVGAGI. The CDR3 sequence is CASSPSVTNYGYTF. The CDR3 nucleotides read TGTGCCAGCAGCCCAAGTGTTACTAACTATGGCTACACCTTC.

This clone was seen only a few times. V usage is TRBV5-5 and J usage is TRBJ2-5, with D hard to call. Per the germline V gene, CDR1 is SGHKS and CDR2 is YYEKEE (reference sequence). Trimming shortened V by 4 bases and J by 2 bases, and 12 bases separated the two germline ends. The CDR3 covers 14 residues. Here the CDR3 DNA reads TGTGCCAGCAGCAAGAGTATTCCTCAAGAGACCCAGTACTTC. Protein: CASSKSIPQETQYF.

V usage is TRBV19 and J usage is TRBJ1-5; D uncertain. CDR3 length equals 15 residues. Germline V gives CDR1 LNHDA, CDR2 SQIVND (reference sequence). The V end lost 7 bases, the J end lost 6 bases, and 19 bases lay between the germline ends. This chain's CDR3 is CASISSGSSFQPQHF. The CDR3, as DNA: TGTGCCAGTATTAGTTCTGGGAGTAGCTTTCAGCCCCAGCATTTT.

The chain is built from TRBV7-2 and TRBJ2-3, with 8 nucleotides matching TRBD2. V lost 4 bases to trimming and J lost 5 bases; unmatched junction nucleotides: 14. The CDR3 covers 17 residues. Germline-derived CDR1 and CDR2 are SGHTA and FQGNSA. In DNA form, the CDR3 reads TGTGCCAGCAGCTCAGGGGTCCGGGAGGGCCCTCAAGATACGCAGTATTTT. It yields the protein CASSSGVREGPQDTQYF.

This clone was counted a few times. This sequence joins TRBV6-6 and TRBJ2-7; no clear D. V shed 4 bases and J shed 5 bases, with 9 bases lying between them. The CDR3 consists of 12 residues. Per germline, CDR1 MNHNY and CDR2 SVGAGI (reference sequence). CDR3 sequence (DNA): TGTGCCAGCAGTTCGAGGCAGGACGAGCAGTACTTC. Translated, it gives CASSSRQDEQYF.

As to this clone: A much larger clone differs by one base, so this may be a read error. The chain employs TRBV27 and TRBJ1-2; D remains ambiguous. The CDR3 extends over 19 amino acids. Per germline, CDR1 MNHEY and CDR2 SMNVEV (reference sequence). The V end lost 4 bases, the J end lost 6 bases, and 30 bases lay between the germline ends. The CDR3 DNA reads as TGTGCCAGCAGTTCAACGAACCCACAAGCCCCATTTACAAACCATGGCTACACCTTC. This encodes CASSSTNPQAPFTNHGYTF.

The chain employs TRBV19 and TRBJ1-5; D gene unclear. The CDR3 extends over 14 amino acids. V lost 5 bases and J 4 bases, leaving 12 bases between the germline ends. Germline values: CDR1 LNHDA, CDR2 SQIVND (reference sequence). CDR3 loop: CASSDSGLNQPQHF. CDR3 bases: TGTGCCAGTAGTGATTCTGGGTTAAATCAGCCCCAGCATTTT.

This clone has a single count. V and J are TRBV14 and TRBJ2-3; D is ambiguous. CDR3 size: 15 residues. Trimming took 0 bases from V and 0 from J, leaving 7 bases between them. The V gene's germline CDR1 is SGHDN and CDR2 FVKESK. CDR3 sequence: CASSQELTSTDTQYF. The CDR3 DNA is TGTGCCAGCAGCCAAGAACTAACTAGCACAGATACGCAGTATTTT.